The 25 T cell receptor beta chains below were found in one sample sequenced in a study of T-cell memory formation after mild COVID-19. Via MiXCR, TCRdb re-called the 5' RACE reads, giving one row per CDR3 protein. This table has about 400,000 distinct CDR3 sequences, over 13% appearing once. The specimen was PBMCs or a T cell subset sorted from them (not recorded which). The receptors stem from a man in his late teens or twenties who had mild COVID-19 (a few samples of this study predate the infection). Cell type and time point are not known.

This clonotype occurred a few times. The J gene is TRBJ2-7, the V gene TRBV12-3 or TRBV12-4; 8 bases line up with TRBD2. V gave up 6 bases and J gave up 2 bases; unmatched junction bases: 12. The CDR3 sequence is 16 residues long. CDR3 protein: CASSPAWPAGAYEQYF. DNA for the CDR3: TGTGCCAGCAGCCCCGCCTGGCCAGCGGGGGCCTACGAGCAGTACTTC.

As DNA, the CDR3 is TGTGCCAGCAGCTTAGGGACGGAGGGCCATGAGCAGTTCTTC. Encoded protein: CASSLGTEGHEQFF. The chain has TRBV7-9 and TRBJ2-1; weak D call: TRBD2 (6 bases). V lost 1 base and J lost 8, with 12 bases in between. CDR1 is SEHNR, CDR2 FQNEAQ, per germline (reference sequence). The length of the CDR3 is 14 residues.

The J gene is TRBJ2-1, the V gene TRBV4-3; 8 bases match TRBD2. J lost 2 bases, V lost 1 base, and 10 bases had no gene match. CDR3 length: 18 residues. Germline CDR1 is LGHNA and CDR2 is YSLEER. DNA of the CDR3: TGCGCCAGCAGCCAAGTTCGCGGCGGGGGGCTACCCTACAATGAGCAGTTCTTC. This translates into CASSQVRGGGLPYNEQFF.

V is TRBV6-6 and J is TRBJ2-7; tentatively, D is TRBD1 or TRBD2 (7 bases each). V lost 3 bases to trimming and J lost 3 bases, with 15 bases between them. CDR3 length: 15 amino acids. CDR1 MNHNY and CDR2 SVGAGI come from the germline V gene (reference sequence). The CDR3: CASSYSGGGNYEQYF. The CDR3 coding sequence is TGTGCCAGCAGTTATTCAGGGGGAGGGAACTACGAGCAGTACTTC.

This clonotype was observed a few times. The chain is built from TRBV27 and TRBJ1-2, with D tentatively TRBD1 (5 bases). The CDR3 has 14 residues. Between the trimmed V and J ends, which lost 8 bases and 6 bases, there was a span of 19 bases. CDR1 is MNHEY and CDR2 is SMNVEV in the germline V gene (reference sequence). The CDR3 DNA follows: TGTGCCAGCGGCCAACCAGGGCTATTCGATGGCTACACCTTC. This encodes CASGQPGLFDGYTF.

CDR3 amino acids: CASSQDLGHQFF. For the CDR3, the DNA is TGCGCCAGCAGCCAAGATTTGGGACACCAGTTCTTC. The rearrangement links TRBV4-3 to TRBJ2-1; tentatively, D is TRBD1 (6 bases). CDR3 length: 12 residues. V gave up 0 bases and J gave up 13 bases, with 10 bases separating them. The V gene's germline CDR1 is LGHNA and CDR2 YSLEER.

Many counts were recorded for this clonotype. The V and J genes are TRBV5-1 and TRBJ2-3; perhaps TRBD1 as D (5 bases). V lost 2 bases, J lost 3 bases, and 16 bases lay in between. The germline V gene encodes CDR1 SGHRS and CDR2 YFSETQ. The CDR3 spans 16 residues. CDR3 bases: TGCGCCAGCAGCTTCCCGAAACAGGTTGGAACAGATACGCAGTATTTT. Its protein product is CASSFPKQVGTDTQYF.

The chain has TRBV14 and TRBJ1-2; maybe TRBD1 (6 bases). Per the germline V gene, CDR1 is SGHDN and CDR2 is FVKESK. V was shortened by 4 bases and J by 3 bases, with 9 bases between the two germline ends. This CDR3 has 13 amino acids. Written as DNA, the CDR3 is TGTGCCAGCAGCCGGGACACACACTATGGCTACACCTTC. It translates to CASSRDTHYGYTF.

The J gene is TRBJ2-7, the V gene TRBV6-6, with 9 bases lining up with TRBD1. Germline V gene data show CDR1 as MNHNY and CDR2 as SVGAGI (reference sequence). V lost 5 bases to trimming and J lost 7 bases; unmatched junction nucleotides: 9. CDR3 length: 14 amino acids. The CDR3 region has the DNA TGTGCCAGCAGTCGTCAGGACAGGGGACGGGAGCAGTACGTC. Amino acids: CASSRQDRGREQYV.

The chain employs TRBV7-2 and TRBJ2-1; TRBD1 might be the D (6 bases). The CDR3 extends over 16 amino acids. V was clipped by 5 bases and J by 0 bases, with 14 bases between them. CDR1 SGHTA and CDR2 FQGNSA come from the germline V gene. CDR3 loop: CASSRTGPSSYNEQFF. CDR3 DNA: TGTGCCAGCAGCAGAACAGGGCCCAGCTCCTACAATGAGCAGTTCTTC.

This clonotype has a count of ten or more. The chain has TRBV6-5 and TRBJ2-5; no firm D call. Germline assignment: CDR1 MNHEY and CDR2 SVGAGI. V was trimmed by 5 bases and J by 7 bases, leaving 14 bases between them. This CDR3 spans 13 amino acids. The CDR3 here is CASSLAPVGTQYF. Here the CDR3 DNA reads TGTGCCAGCAGTCTTGCCCCGGTGGGGACCCAGTACTTC.

This chain connects TRBV6-5 to TRBJ1-6, with a possible D match to TRBD1 (6 bases). Trimming stripped 6 bases from V and 14 bases from J, with 14 bases between. CDR3 length: 12 amino acids. Germline V lookup: CDR1 MNHEY, CDR2 SVGAGI. The CDR3 here is CASRESTGTLHF. CDR3 DNA sequence: TGTGCCAGCAGAGAGTCTACAGGGACCCTCCACTTT.

In its sample, this clonotype was seen a few times. The rearrangement links TRBV11-2 to TRBJ2-1, with D tentatively TRBD1 (6 bases). The ends were cut back, 3 bases at V and 9 bases at J, with 18 bases in the middle. Germline CDR1 is SGHAT and CDR2 is FQNNGV. This CDR3 region has 15 residues. The CDR3, as DNA: TGTGCCAGCAGCTTGGGTGGACAGTGGACGGGTGAGCAGTTCTTC. Translated: CASSLGGQWTGEQFF.

This clonotype was detected only a few times. The chain joins TRBV6-5 to TRBJ1-2; 7 nucleotides line up with TRBD1. Germline values: CDR1 MNHEY, CDR2 SVGAGI. V shed 5 bases, J shed 4 bases, and the junction held 4 bases outside the gene matches. The CDR3 is 13 amino acids. CDR3 region: CASSNDRAYGYTF. The CDR3 DNA reads as TGTGCCAGCAGTAACGACAGGGCCTATGGCTACACCTTC.

The sample holds many counts of this clonotype. The DNA for the CDR3 is TGCAGTGCTGGGGAGGCAGGCACAGATACGCAGTATTTT. This translates into CSAGEAGTDTQYF. The chain links TRBV20-1 to TRBJ2-3; D is perhaps TRBD2 (6 bases). This CDR3 has 13 residues. Trimming took off 5 bases at V and 1 base at J, with 10 bases between the two ends. Germline CDR1 is DFQATT and CDR2 is SNEGSKA (reference sequence).

The chain combines TRBV10-3 with TRBJ1-2; D uncertain. The CDR3 spans 12 residues. Germline lookup yields CDR1 ENHRY and CDR2 SYGVKD. Trimming removed 8 bases at V and 2 bases at J, with 9 bases between. The CDR3 reads CAILSANYGYTF. CDR3 sequence (DNA): TGTGCCATCCTGAGCGCAAACTATGGCTACACCTTC.

The CDR3 sequence is CSARGIGRTDTQYF. CDR3 nucleotides: TGCAGTGCTAGAGGTATAGGCCGCACAGATACGCAGTATTTT. The V and J genes are TRBV20-1 and TRBJ2-3; no clear D. Germline V lookup: CDR1 DFQATT, CDR2 SNEGSKA (reference sequence). V lost 1 base and J 1 base, leaving 9 bases between the germline ends. The CDR3 contains 14 residues.

The J gene is TRBJ1-2, the V gene TRBV7-2; D remains ambiguous. V was trimmed by 1 base and J by 8 bases, leaving 14 bases between them. This CDR3 has 14 residues. Germline V lookup: CDR1 SGHTA, CDR2 FQGNSA. The chain's CDR3 is CASSLDWRVRGYTF. The CDR3 DNA follows: TGTGCCAGCAGCTTAGATTGGAGGGTGCGGGGCTACACCTTC.

The J gene is TRBJ2-7, the V gene TRBV18; 9 bases are shared with TRBD1. After removal of 3 bases from V and 1 base from J, the junction contained 4 bases not matched to a gene. In germline, CDR1 is KGHSH, CDR2 LQKENI. The CDR3 is made up of 15 amino acids. As DNA, the CDR3 is TGTGCCAGCTCACCCCGGGACAGGGCATCCTACGAGCAGTACGTC. As protein: CASSPRDRASYEQYV.

The chain joins TRBV18 to TRBJ2-5; tentative D call: TRBD1 (5 bases). Trimming cost V 6 bases and J 3 bases, with 14 bases left between them. The germline V gene has CDR1 KGHSH and CDR2 LQKENI. This CDR3 has 14 residues. The CDR3 nucleotides are TGTGCCAGCTCTGGGGCGGTGGCAAAAGAGACCCAGTACTTC. Protein: CASSGAVAKETQYF. Complete variable domain (other parts from reference TRBV18 and TRBJ2-5): NAGVMQNPRHLVRRRGQEARLRCSPMKGHSHVYWYRQLPEEGLKFMVYLQKENIIDESGMPKERFSAEFPKEGPSILRIQQVVRGDSAAYFCASSGAVAKETQYFGPGTRLLVL.

The sample holds many counts of this clonotype. The rearrangement links TRBV20-1 to TRBJ2-7, with D perhaps TRBD2 (5 bases). Trimming stripped 7 bases from V and 6 bases from J, with 22 bases between. CDR1 and CDR2 from the germline V gene are DFQATT and SNEGSKA (reference sequence). CDR3 length: 14 amino acids. The CDR3 DNA follows: TGCAGTGTCCAAGGGTCCGAGGGATCAGCCGAGCAGTACTTC. Its translation: CSVQGSEGSAEQYF.

This chain joins TRBV29-1 and TRBJ2-5; 13 bases are a match to TRBD2. The CDR3 is 14 amino acids. V gave up 7 bases and J gave up 5 bases; unmatched junction bases: 7. Germline CDR1 reads SQVTM; CDR2 reads ANQGSEA. Written as DNA, the CDR3 is TGCAGCGAGACGACTAGCGGGGGGCTGGAGACCCAGTACTTC. Protein sequence: CSETTSGGLETQYF.

This clonotype showed up just a few times. The V call is TRBV29-1, the J call TRBJ2-1, with 8 bases aligning to TRBD2. Looked up from germline, CDR1 is SQVTM and CDR2 is ANQGSEA. Germline trimming cut 4 bases from V and 10 bases from J; bases unmatched to any gene: 6. This CDR3 comprises 12 residues. The CDR3 nucleotides are TGCAGCGTTGGTCGGGCGGGGGGCGAGCAGTTCTTC. It encodes CSVGRAGGEQFF.

This clonotype was counted between two and nine times. The chain couples TRBV20-1 to TRBJ1-2, with a weak D call TRBD1 (5 bases). Trimming shortened V by 3 bases and J by 11 bases, and 16 bases separated the two germline ends. Germline V CDR1 and CDR2: DFQATT, SNEGSKA (reference sequence). There are 12 residues in the CDR3. The DNA for the CDR3 is TGCAGTGCTAGGATTGACAGCCCCCGATACACCTTC. Encoded protein: CSARIDSPRYTF.

The chain employs TRBV7-2 and TRBJ1-6, with D perhaps matching TRBD1 (5 bases). Trimming took off 0 bases at V and 1 base at J, with 10 bases between the two ends. Germline values: CDR1 SGHTA, CDR2 FQGNSA. This CDR3 has 17 residues. Here the CDR3 reads CASSLAGVGSYNSPLHF. The CDR3 region has the DNA TGTGCCAGCAGCTTAGCAGGGGTTGGTTCCTATAATTCACCCCTCCACTTT.